The 29 T cell receptor beta chains given below trace back to one sample, sequenced in a study of shared clonotypes between healthy human individuals. CD45RO-negative, CCR7-selected cells formed the naive CD8 fraction, which excluded terminally differentiated effector memory CD45RA+ cells. Some clones are missing from TCRdb's copy, which holds only in-frame ones; the method was immunoSEQ multiplex PCR. The table records around 700,000 clones, roughly nine tenths of them present only once. The specimen was naive CD8+ T cells sorted from blood. The receptor set was obtained from a man aged 25-45 years in good health.

This chain links TRBV4-1 with TRBJ2-3; D gene ambiguous. Trimming shortened V by 2 bases and J by 2 bases, and 11 bases separated the two germline ends. The germline CDR1 and CDR2 sequences are MGHRA and YSYEKL. The CDR3 has 15 amino acids. In DNA form, the CDR3 reads TGCGCCAGCAGCCAAACTTCCCCTAACACAGATACGCAGTATTTT. It translates to CASSQTSPNTDTQYF.

The chain couples TRBV2 to TRBJ1-1; unclear D gene. V lost 10 bases to trimming and J lost 5 bases, with 11 bases between them. This CDR3 region has 11 residues. In germline, CDR1 is SNHLY, CDR2 FYNNEI. The CDR3 sequence is CANHLGTEAFF. As DNA, the CDR3 is TGTGCCAACCACCTGGGGACTGAAGCTTTCTTT.

This clone was found once. This chain links TRBV4-1 with TRBJ2-3, with 7 bases that match TRBD2. This CDR3 contains 17 residues. V trimming: 0 bases; J trimming: 2 bases; junction bases outside the gene matches: 8. Germline V CDR1 and CDR2: MGHRA, YSYEKL. CDR3 loop: CASSQERAGETTDTQYF. The CDR3 DNA follows: TGCGCCAGCAGCCAAGAAAGGGCGGGAGAGACCACAGATACGCAGTATTTT.

J is TRBJ1-2 and V is TRBV29-1; D gene uncertain. Germline CDR1 and CDR2: SQVTM and ANQGSEA. The CDR3 has 11 residues. V shed 0 bases and J shed 8 bases, with 7 bases lying between them. CDR3 coding DNA: TGCAGCGTTGAAGATCGAAAAGGCTACACCTTC. Protein sequence: CSVEDRKGYTF.

The chain combines TRBV6-4 with TRBJ2-2; the D is unclear. The CDR3 length is 14 residues. V lost 4 bases, J lost 3 bases, and 9 bases lay in between. Germline-derived CDR1 and CDR2 are MRHNA and SNTAGT. The CDR3 region has the DNA TGTGCCAGCAGTGGCTTCCCCTACACCGGGGAGCTGTTTTTT. Translation: CASSGFPYTGELFF.

The chain recombines TRBV19 with TRBJ1-5; possibly TRBD1 for D (5 bases). The CDR3 runs 15 residues. Trimming pared 1 base from V and 0 bases from J, leaving 7 bases between. CDR1 LNHDA and CDR2 SQIVND come from the germline V gene (reference sequence). CDR3 sequence (DNA): TGTGCCAGTAGTATAGTGACAGCTAGCAATCAGCCCCAGCATTTT. Amino acid sequence: CASSIVTASNQPQHF.

The V gene is TRBV6-6, the J gene TRBJ1-4; no clear D. CDR1 and CDR2 from the germline V gene are MNHNY and SVGAGI (reference sequence). The germline V and J ends were trimmed by 5 bases and 3 bases, with 7 bases remaining between them. This CDR3 is 13 amino acids long. Written as DNA, the CDR3 is TGTGCCAGCAGTCGAACATCTAATGAAAAACTGTTTTTT. Its protein product is CASSRTSNEKLFF.

The genes are TRBV5-8 and TRBJ2-7; D is ambiguous. Trimming pared 0 bases from V and 5 bases from J, leaving 12 bases between. The CDR3 runs to 14 residues. Germline V CDR1 and CDR2: SGHTS, YDEGEE. The CDR3 coding sequence is TGTGCCAGCAGCTTGGACCCCGACACGAACGAGCAGTACTTC. Its translation is CASSLDPDTNEQYF.

This clone was detected only once. The gene calls are TRBV10-3 and TRBJ2-7; 7 positions agree with TRBD2. CDR3 length: 15 residues. The V gene end was trimmed by 4 bases and the J gene end by 0 bases; junction bases not matched to a gene: 6. Germline assignment: CDR1 ENHRY and CDR2 SYGVKD. The CDR3 sequence is CAISGSAGDSYEQYF. In DNA form, the CDR3 reads TGTGCCATCAGTGGGTCGGCGGGGGACTCCTACGAGCAGTACTTC.

The CDR3 DNA reads as TGCGCCAGCAGCCCAATGGGGTCATACACAGATACGCAGTATTTT. Its protein product is CASSPMGSYTDTQYF. V usage is TRBV4-1 and J usage is TRBJ2-3; unclear D gene. CDR1 and CDR2 (germline): MGHRA, YSYEKL. The CDR3 is 15 residues long. V was cut by 4 bases and J by 2 bases, with 13 bases left in between.

Regarding this clone: This sample includes further DNA sequences coding for the same CDR3. The rearrangement joins TRBV28 to TRBJ1-5; D gene unclear. CDR1 MDHEN and CDR2 SYDVKM come from the germline V gene. The CDR3 is 13 residues long. The V and J ends lost 4 bases and 0 bases respectively, with 4 bases between them. The CDR3 DNA sequence: TGTGCCAGCAGTTACATTAGCAATCAGCCCCAGCATTTT. Residues: CASSYISNQPQHF.

The gene calls are TRBV27 and TRBJ2-1; 10 bases fit TRBD2. Germline V gene data show CDR1 as MNHEY and CDR2 as SMNVEV (reference sequence). CDR3 length: 20 amino acids. Trimming at V came to 4 bases and at J to 0 bases, leaving 15 bases not matched to a gene. The CDR3 coding sequence is TGTGCCAGCAGTTGGGTAGAATTAGCGGGAGGCCTCCCCTCCTACAATGAGCAGTTCTTC. It specifies CASSWVELAGGLPSYNEQFF.

This chain links TRBV9 with TRBJ2-1; 11 nucleotides match TRBD2. The CDR3 runs to 18 residues. The V gene end was trimmed by 4 bases and the J gene end by 7 bases; junction bases not matched to a gene: 16. The germline gives CDR1 SGDLS, CDR2 YYNGEE. CDR3 residues: CASSRLAGTPSGRNEQFF. The CDR3 DNA follows: TGTGCCAGCAGCAGACTAGCGGGAACCCCTAGCGGTCGTAATGAGCAGTTCTTC.

The chain employs TRBV6-5 and TRBJ2-7, with D maybe TRBD2 (6 bases). The germline V gene has CDR1 MNHEY and CDR2 SVGAGI. This CDR3 has 15 residues. With 6 bases removed from V and 3 bases from J, the gap between germline ends came to 18 bases. DNA of the CDR3: TGTGCCAGCAGACCCTTCTCGGGAGAGGGCTACGAGCAGTACTTC. It translates to CASRPFSGEGYEQYF.

This sequence joins TRBV11-2 and TRBJ2-1; no clear D. The germline V gene has CDR1 SGHAT and CDR2 FQNNGV. The V and J ends lost 2 bases and 10 bases respectively, with 12 bases between them. The CDR3 loop spans 13 amino acids. CDR3 protein: CASSLWASDEQFF. The DNA for the CDR3 is TGTGCCAGCAGCTTATGGGCCTCCGACGAGCAGTTCTTC.

DNA for the CDR3: TGTGCCAGTACCCCCGGCCCCCAAAACAATGAGCAGTTCTTC. Protein: CASTPGPQNNEQFF. The chain couples TRBV19 to TRBJ2-1; D not resolved. Trimming cost V 7 bases and J 5 bases, with 15 bases left between them. CDR1 LNHDA and CDR2 SQIVND come from the germline V gene (reference sequence). The CDR3 has 14 amino acids.

V and J are TRBV5-1 and TRBJ2-7; D may be TRBD1 (6 bases). Trimming removed 3 bases at V and 5 bases at J, with 15 bases between. There are 14 residues in the CDR3. Germline lookup yields CDR1 SGHRS and CDR2 YFSETQ. CDR3 region: CASSSSTGINEQYF. As DNA, the CDR3 is TGCGCCAGCAGCTCGTCCACAGGGATCAACGAGCAGTACTTC. Combining the CDR3 with reference TRBV5-1 and TRBJ2-7 gives the whole variable domain KAGVTQTPRYLIKTRGQQVTLSCSPISGHRSVSWYQQTPGQGLQFLFEYFSETQRNKGNFPGRFSGRQFSNSRSEMNVSTLELGDSALYLCASSSSTGINEQYFGPGTRLTVT.

The gene calls are TRBV6-6 and TRBJ2-1; D is unclear. Germline V lookup: CDR1 MNHNY, CDR2 SVGAGI (reference sequence). V dropped 2 bases and J dropped 9 bases, with 20 bases sitting between them. This CDR3 spans 16 amino acids. CDR3 loop: CASSYGPHSSLSEQFF. The CDR3 coding sequence is TGTGCCAGCAGTTACGGGCCTCACTCGTCGTTGAGTGAGCAGTTCTTC.

This chain connects TRBV6-6 to TRBJ2-3; TRBD2 matches at 8 bases. Germline CDR1 and CDR2: MNHNY and SVGAGI (reference sequence). The CDR3 loop spans 16 amino acids. The trim removed 2 bases at V and 2 bases at J, leaving 6 bases unmatched. The CDR3 loop is CASSYDSGSLTDTQYF. CDR3 DNA sequence: TGTGCCAGCAGTTACGACAGCGGGAGCCTCACAGATACGCAGTATTTT.

Regarding this clone: An end of the junction does not agree with germline; a read error may underlie this. The V gene is TRBV7-8, the J gene TRBJ2-3; D possibly corresponds to TRBD1 (6 bases). Germline V lookup: CDR1 SGHVS, CDR2 FQNEAQ. There are 14 residues in the CDR3. The CDR3 nucleotides are TGTGCCAGCAGTTTAGGGGGTTCCGCAGATACGCAGTATTTT. Translation: CASSLGGSADTQYF.

This chain connects TRBV11-2 to TRBJ2-7; D is tentatively TRBD1 or TRBD2 (5 bases each). There are 15 residues in the CDR3. V was clipped by 5 bases and J by 0 bases, with 14 bases between them. Per the germline V gene, CDR1 is SGHAT and CDR2 is FQNNGV. CDR3 region: CASSPVGGLSYEQYF. The CDR3 DNA sequence: TGTGCCAGCAGCCCCGTTGGGGGTCTCTCCTACGAGCAGTACTTC. The entire variable domain, with the rest obtained from reference TRBV11-2 and TRBJ2-7, is as follows: EAGVAQSPRYKIIEKRQSVAFWCNPISGHATLYWYQQILGQGPKLLIQFQNNGVVDDSQLPKDRFSAERLKGVDSTLKIQPAKLEDSAVYLCASSPVGGLSYEQYFGPGTRLTVT.

This CDR3 reads CASSPRLAGALPLGNEQFF. CDR3 DNA: TGTGCCAGCTCACCACGGCTAGCGGGAGCCCTACCATTGGGCAATGAGCAGTTCTTC. The chain is built from TRBV18 and TRBJ2-1; 10 bases map to TRBD2. The CDR3 extends over 19 amino acids. V shed 1 base and J 6 bases; nucleotides not matched to a gene: 15. CDR1 and CDR2 (germline): KGHSH, LQKENI.

The chain combines TRBV10-3 with TRBJ1-3; D unresolved. The germline V and J ends were trimmed by 6 bases and 0 bases, with 12 bases remaining between them. This CDR3 has 15 residues. Germline V lookup: CDR1 ENHRY, CDR2 SYGVKD. The CDR3 DNA is TGTGCCATCAGGGAGGACTCAGGCTCTGGAAACACCATATATTTT. It specifies CAIREDSGSGNTIYF.

The V gene is TRBV13, the J gene TRBJ2-4, with 7 bases aligning to TRBD1. V was clipped by 4 bases and J by 2 bases; unmatched bases: 8. The germline V gene encodes CDR1 PRHDT and CDR2 FYEKMQ (reference sequence). This CDR3 spans 16 amino acids. The CDR3 DNA is TGTGCCAGCAGCTCCTGGGACAGCCGTCCCAAAAACATTCAGTACTTC. It codes for CASSSWDSRPKNIQYF.

The chain recombines TRBV2 with TRBJ2-7, with D unclear. The CDR3 loop spans 13 amino acids. V shed 3 bases and J shed 3 bases, with 9 bases lying between them. Germline CDR1 is SNHLY and CDR2 is FYNNEI. CDR3 in amino acids: CASSDRLIYEQYF. CDR3 bases: TGTGCCAGCAGTGATAGACTGATCTACGAGCAGTACTTC.

This chain links TRBV7-9 with TRBJ1-4, with no clear D. Trimming pared 2 bases from V and 8 bases from J, leaving 6 bases between. The germline V gene has CDR1 SEHNR and CDR2 FQNEAQ (reference sequence). CDR3 length: 12 amino acids. CDR3 sequence: CASSLSGEKLFF. The CDR3 DNA is TGTGCCAGCAGCTTATCGGGCGAAAAACTGTTTTTT.

The chain links TRBV7-9 to TRBJ2-7; 8 nucleotides agree with TRBD1. Trimming cost V 4 bases and J 2 bases; bases outside gene matches: 16. The CDR3 length is 18 residues. The germline V gene encodes CDR1 SEHNR and CDR2 FQNEAQ (reference sequence). CDR3 in DNA: TGTGCCAGCAGCTCGCCATACGGACAGGGAAGAAAGACCTACGAGCAGTACTTC. It codes for CASSSPYGQGRKTYEQYF.

The genes are TRBV29-1 and TRBJ2-7; D ambiguous. CDR3 size: 13 residues. V was clipped by 1 base and J by 3 bases, with 10 bases between them. CDR1 SQVTM and CDR2 ANQGSEA come from the germline V gene. The CDR3: CSVEVGHSYEQYF. In DNA, the CDR3 is TGCAGCGTTGAAGTAGGGCATAGCTACGAGCAGTACTTC.

The chain combines TRBV27 with TRBJ2-3; a weak D match, TRBD1 (6 bases). Germline V lookup: CDR1 MNHEY, CDR2 SMNVEV (reference sequence). The CDR3 covers 14 residues. Trimming pared 0 bases from V and 5 bases from J, leaving 9 bases between. The CDR3 DNA sequence: TGTGCCAGCAGTTTATCGAGGGGGATAGATACGCAGTATTTT. Translating gives CASSLSRGIDTQYF.